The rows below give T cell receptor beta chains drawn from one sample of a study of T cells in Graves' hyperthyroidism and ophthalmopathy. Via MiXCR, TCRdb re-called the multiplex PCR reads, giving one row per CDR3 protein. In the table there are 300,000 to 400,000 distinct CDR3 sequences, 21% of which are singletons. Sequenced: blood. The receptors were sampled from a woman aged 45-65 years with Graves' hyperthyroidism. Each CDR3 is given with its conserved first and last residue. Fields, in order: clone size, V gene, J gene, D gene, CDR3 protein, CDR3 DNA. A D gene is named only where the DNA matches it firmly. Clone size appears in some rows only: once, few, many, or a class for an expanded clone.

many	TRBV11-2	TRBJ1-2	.	CASSLVDGQGYTF	TGTGCCAGCAGCTTAGTCGACGGGCAAGGCTACACCTTC
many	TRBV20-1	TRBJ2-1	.	CSAPSKEWSEQFF	TGCAGTGCCCCAAGTAAGGAGTGGAGTGAGCAGTTCTTC
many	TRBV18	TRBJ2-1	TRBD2	CASSPLLAGGLNEQFF	TGTGCCAGCTCACCGCTACTAGCGGGAGGGTTAAATGAGCAGTTCTTC
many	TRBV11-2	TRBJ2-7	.	CASSSGMYEQYF	TGTGCCAGCAGCTCGGGTATGTACGAGCAGTACTTC
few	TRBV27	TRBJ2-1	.	CASSLSGRRYEQFF	TGTGCCAGCAGTTTATCGGGCAGGAGGTATGAGCAGTTCTTC
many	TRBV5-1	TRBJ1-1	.	CASSSLQGVDTEAFF	TGCGCCAGCAGCTCCCTGCAGGGTGTGGACACTGAAGCTTTCTTT
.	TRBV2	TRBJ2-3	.	CASNSLPRLMGDTQYF	TGTGCCAGCAACTCCCTACCCCGATTGATGGGGGATACGCAGTATTTT
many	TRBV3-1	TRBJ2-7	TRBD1	CASSSQGTYEQYF	TGTGCCAGCAGCTCACAGGGGACCTACGAGCAGTACTTC
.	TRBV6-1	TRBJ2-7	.	CASSPAPTYEQYF	TGTGCCAGCAGTCCCGCCCCCACCTACGAGCAGTACTTC
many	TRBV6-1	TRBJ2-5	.	CASSQRTAEYF	TGTGCCAGCAGTCAGAGGACAGCTGAGTACTTC
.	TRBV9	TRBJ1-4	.	CASSPGEQATNEKLFF	TGTGCCAGCAGCCCCGGGGAACAAGCAACTAATGAAAAACTGTTTTTT
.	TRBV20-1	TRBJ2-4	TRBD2	CSVGGRDIQYF	TGCAGTGTTGGGGGGAGGGACATTCAGTACTTC
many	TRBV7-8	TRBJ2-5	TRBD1	CASRSRTGVGETQYF	TGTGCCAGCAGATCTAGGACAGGGGTTGGGGAGACCCAGTACTTC
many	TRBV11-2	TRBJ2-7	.	CASSLEGRQVKQYF	TGTGCCAGCAGCTTAGAGGGGCGGCAGGTCAAGCAGTACTTC
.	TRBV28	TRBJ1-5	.	CASSLYRELYSNQPQHF	TGTGCCAGCAGTTTATACAGGGAACTTTATAGCAATCAGCCCCAGCATTTT
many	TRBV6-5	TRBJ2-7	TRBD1	CASSYSSRGRYEQYF	TGTGCCAGCAGTTACTCGAGCAGGGGGCGGTACGAGCAGTACTTC
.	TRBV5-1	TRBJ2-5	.	CASSLSGQHQETQYF	TGCGCCAGCAGCTTGAGTGGCCAACACCAAGAGACCCAGTACTTC
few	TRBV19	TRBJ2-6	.	CASSTPSGANVLTF	TGTGCCAGTAGTACGCCTTCCGGGGCCAACGTCCTGACTTTC
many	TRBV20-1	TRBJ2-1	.	CSARPPLAAYNEQFF	TGCAGTGCTAGACCCCCACTAGCCGCCTACAATGAGCAGTTCTTC
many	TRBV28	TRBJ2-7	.	CASSLYSYEQYF	TGTGCCAGCAGTTTGTACAGCTACGAGCAGTACTTC
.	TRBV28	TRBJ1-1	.	CASSSTGYYTEAFF	TGTGCCAGCAGTTCGACAGGTTACTACACTGAAGCTTTCTTT
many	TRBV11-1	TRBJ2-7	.	CASSPGLAYEQYF	TGTGCCAGCAGCCCGGGGTTGGCGTACGAGCAGTACTTC
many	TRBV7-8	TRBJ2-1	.	CASSLERRGIGNEQFF	TGTGCCAGCAGCTTAGAGAGAAGGGGGATAGGCAATGAGCAGTTCTTC
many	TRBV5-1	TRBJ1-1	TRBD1	CASSPGQGGFAEAFF	TGCGCCAGCAGTCCGGGACAGGGAGGTTTTGCTGAAGCTTTCTTT
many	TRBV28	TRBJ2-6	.	CASRPSGSGANVLTF	TGTGCCAGTCGTCCGTCAGGGTCTGGGGCCAACGTCCTGACTTTC
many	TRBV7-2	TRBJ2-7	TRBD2	CASSPRARGAGIYEQYF	TGTGCCAGCAGCCCACGAGCTAGGGGAGCGGGGATCTACGAGCAGTACTTC
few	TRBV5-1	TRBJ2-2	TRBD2	CASSSGLAMNTGELFF	TGCGCCAGCAGCTCGGGACTAGCGATGAACACCGGGGAGCTGTTTTTT
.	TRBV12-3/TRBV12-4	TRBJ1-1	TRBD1	CASSKTPPTGFTEAFF	TGTGCCAGCAGTAAAACCCCCCCGACAGGGTTCACTGAAGCTTTCTTT
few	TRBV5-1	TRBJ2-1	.	CASSLETRGYNEQFF	TGCGCCAGCAGCTTGGAAACACGGGGATACAATGAGCAGTTCTTC
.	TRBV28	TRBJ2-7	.	CASRKTLYEQYF	TGTGCCAGCAGGAAGACACTCTACGAGCAGTACTTC
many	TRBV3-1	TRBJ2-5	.	CASSRRDYQETQYF	TGTGCCAGCAGCCGCCGGGACTACCAAGAGACCCAGTACTTC
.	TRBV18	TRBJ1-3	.	CASSPLQGPSGNTIYF	TGTGCCAGCTCACCACTCCAGGGACCGTCAGGAAACACCATATATTTT
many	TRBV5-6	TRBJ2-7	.	CASSETGLRSSYEQYF	TGTGCCAGCAGCGAAACCGGGTTGCGTAGCTCCTACGAGCAGTACTTC
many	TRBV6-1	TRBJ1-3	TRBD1	CASSAQTGTASGNTIYF	TGTGCCAGCAGTGCCCAGACCGGGACAGCCAGCGGAAACACCATATATTTT
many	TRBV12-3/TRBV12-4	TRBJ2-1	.	CASSPPLAVNEQFF	TGTGCCAGCAGTCCACCTCTAGCCGTCAATGAGCAGTTCTTC
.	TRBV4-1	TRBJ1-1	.	CASSKNGRAFF	TGCGCCAGCAGCAAGAACGGCCGAGCTTTCTTT
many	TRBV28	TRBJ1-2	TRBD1	CASSTGTGAFYYGYTF	TGTGCCAGCAGTACCGGGACAGGGGCTTTTTACTATGGCTACACCTTC
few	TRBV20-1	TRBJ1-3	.	CSAPMGDTIYF	TGCAGTGCCCCGATGGGAGACACCATATATTTT
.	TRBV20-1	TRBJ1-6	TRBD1	CSARDGTATNSPLHF	TGCAGTGCTAGAGATGGGACAGCGACAAATTCACCCCTCCACTTT
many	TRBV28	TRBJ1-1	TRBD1	CASRFPGQAGTEAFF	TGTGCCAGCAGGTTCCCGGGACAGGCTGGCACTGAAGCTTTCTTT
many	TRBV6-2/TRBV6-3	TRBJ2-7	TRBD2	CASRMTSGRSSEQYF	TGTGCCAGCAGGATGACTAGCGGGAGATCGAGCGAGCAGTACTTC
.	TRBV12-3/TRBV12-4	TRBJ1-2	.	CASSISDGGYGYTF	TGTGCCAGCAGTATATCAGACGGCGGGTATGGCTACACCTTC